This T cell receptor beta chain was sequenced in a study of T cell repertoires in cytomegalovirus infection. Study summary: As its CMV epitopes, the study selected recently identified HLA-C-restricted and well-studied HLA-B-restricted targets. In public TCR beta signatures, there were indications of both CMV infection and matching HLA type. Study-level findings and limits: Totalled public TCR beta family frequency picked out people who carried CMV plus the relevant HLA. CMV-specific HLA-C-restricted TCR beta clonotypes dominated the ex vivo response.

Via MiXCR, TCRdb re-called the reads, giving one row per CDR3 protein. The sample includes approximately 110,000 distinct CDR3 sequences, more than 30% of them seen just once. The CDR3 is 14 amino acids. Germline loops: CDR1 MGHDK, CDR2 SYGVNS. Trimming took 1 base from V and 4 from J, leaving 10 bases between them. Note on this clonotype: The antigen remains unidentified.

The V and J genes are TRBV25-1 and TRBJ2-5, with D perhaps TRBD2 (7 bases). Specimen: CD8+ T cells from cultured PBMCs, collected from culture after CMV antigen stimulation. The clonotype comes from a human donor in good health (CMV status not recorded). Some clones in this sample may be carry-over from other donors' samples. The CDR3 region is CASSEWGGRETQYF. CDR3 coding DNA: TGTGCCAGCAGTGAATGGGGGGGGCGAGAGACCCAGTACTTC.